The entry below describes one T cell receptor beta chain. The antigen remains unidentified. The RNA usage for each TCR library was approximately 3.5 ug of total RNA. UMIs that included a 6-nucleotide sample barcode were added by template switching, which took place during cDNA synthesis. TCRdb reanalyzed the 5' RACE reads, giving one entry per CDR3 protein sequence and no DNA. This sample's clone table lists about 380,000 distinct CDR3 sequences. The data were taken from a study of monozygotic twins with inflammatory bowel disease. Study-wide findings and caveats: Repertoire likeness was no different across concordant and discordant twins, perhaps owing to restricted power. IBD patients share fewer clonotypes with other people than healthy twins do, especially with disease activity.

The CDR3 sequence is 14 residues long. Germline CDR1 DFQATT, CDR2 SNEGSKA (reference sequence). The chain couples TRBV20-1 to TRBJ1-2; TCRdb picks TRBD1, but there is no DNA to check that call. Sequencing was carried out using blood. The sequence was collected from a human donor with ulcerative colitis or Crohn's disease, or a healthy co-twin of an affected twin (not recorded which). CDR3: CSARKPGTAYGYTF.